The 22 T cell receptor beta chains below all came from one sample that was sequenced in a study of blood T cell repertoires in COVID-19. The assay was immunoSEQ multiplex PCR, and TCRdb's table has in-frame clones only and misses some. The repertoire holds about 43,000 clones, 87% seen once, with approximately 4.7% in the top ten. The source material was peripheral blood. These receptor sequences come from a human donor in a cohort sampled during active COVID-19.

This clone was seen more than once but under ten times. V gene TRBV18 combines with J gene TRBJ2-7, with D maybe TRBD2 (5 bases). V was shortened by 2 bases and J by 6 bases, with 8 bases between the two germline ends. The CDR3 is 12 amino acids. In germline, CDR1 is KGHSH, CDR2 LQKENI. Written as DNA, the CDR3 is TGTGCCAGCTCACCATCGGGGTTCGAGCAGTACTTC. As protein: CASSPSGFEQYF.

Relative to its sample, this clone is medium-sized. The gene calls are TRBV5-1 and TRBJ2-1; no firm D call. The ends were cut back, 0 bases at V and 9 bases at J, with 13 bases in the middle. Germline loops: CDR1 SGHRS, CDR2 YFSETQ. The CDR3 runs to 14 residues. This chain's CDR3 is CASSLEPSLGEQFF. The CDR3 DNA is TGCGCCAGCAGCTTGGAGCCTAGTCTGGGTGAGCAGTTCTTC.

V and J are TRBV4-1 and TRBJ2-6; D unresolved. CDR1 is MGHRA, CDR2 YSYEKL, per germline. The CDR3 runs 17 residues. Trimming left V 3 bases short and J 2 bases short, with 14 bases between. The CDR3 DNA is TGCGCCAGCAGCCAGGAGATTCTGATTACTGGGGCCAACGTCCTGACTTTC. This sequence encodes CASSQEILITGANVLTF.

This clone was recorded once. The chain recombines TRBV19 with TRBJ2-7; TRBD1 agrees at 10 bases. The V gene end was trimmed by 6 bases and the J gene end by 6 bases; junction bases not matched to a gene: 20. Germline V CDR1 and CDR2: LNHDA, SQIVND (reference sequence). This CDR3 comprises 18 residues. The CDR3 here is CASRPAGQGKGLPPEQYF. For the CDR3, the DNA is TGTGCCAGTAGACCGGCGGGACAGGGGAAAGGGCTCCCACCCGAGCAGTACTTC.

The CDR3 region has the DNA TGTGCCAGCAGTGAGGCGGGACGTGGAAACACCATATATTTT. It yields the protein CASSEAGRGNTIYF. This chain links TRBV6-1 with TRBJ1-3; a weak D match, TRBD1 (5 bases). CDR1 and CDR2 (germline): MNHNS, SASEGT. The CDR3 length is 14 residues. The V end lost 3 bases, the J end lost 3 bases, and 9 bases lay between the germline ends.

The chain recombines TRBV6-5 with TRBJ1-5, with D possibly matching TRBD1 (5 bases). The V end was cut by 3 bases, the J end by 2 bases, with 11 bases between. CDR3 length: 15 residues. Germline V gene data show CDR1 as MNHEY and CDR2 as SVGAGI. The CDR3 DNA reads TGTGCCAGCAGTTATAGCAGGGTTGGCAATCAGCCCCAGCATTTT. Amino acid sequence: CASSYSRVGNQPQHF.

The gene calls are TRBV13 and TRBJ2-7; 15 bases match TRBD2. Germline V gene data show CDR1 as PRHDT and CDR2 as FYEKMQ (reference sequence). This CDR3 spans 19 amino acids. V was clipped by 5 bases and J by 0 bases; unmatched bases: 11. As DNA, the CDR3 is TGTGCCAGCAGCCCACCTCTGGGACTAGCGGGAGGTGTCTCCTACGAGCAGTACTTC. It translates to CASSPPLGLAGGVSYEQYF.

Here the CDR3 DNA reads TGTGCCAGCAGTGCGGGGAATGAGCAGTTCTTC. It translates to CASSAGNEQFF. The chain joins TRBV2 to TRBJ2-1, with a weak D call TRBD2 (5 bases). With 4 bases removed from V and 7 bases from J, the gap between germline ends came to 5 bases. The CDR3 has 11 amino acids. Looked up from germline, CDR1 is SNHLY and CDR2 is FYNNEI.

This sequence joins TRBV3-1 (or the pseudogene TRBV3-2) and TRBJ2-7; 12 bases are shared with TRBD2. Per germline, CDR1 LGHDT and CDR2 YNNKEL (reference sequence). Trimming at V came to 3 bases and at J to 4 bases, leaving 7 bases not matched to a gene. This CDR3 region has 16 residues. Written as DNA, the CDR3 is TGTGCCAGCAGCCACGCTCAACTAGCGGGAGGTTACGAGCAGTACTTC. Its protein is CASSHAQLAGGYEQYF.

The chain carries TRBV7-9 and TRBJ1-1, with 7 bases lining up with TRBD1. CDR3 length: 16 residues. The germline CDR1 and CDR2 sequences are SEHNR and FQNEAQ (reference sequence). V dropped 5 bases and J dropped 1; count of bases not matched to a gene: 10. The CDR3 here is CASSVHRGRANTEAFF. CDR3 nucleotide sequence: TGTGCCAGCAGCGTACACAGGGGCCGAGCGAACACTGAAGCTTTCTTT.

The V and J genes are TRBV6-1 and TRBJ2-2; no reliable D call. Per the germline V gene, CDR1 is MNHNS and CDR2 is SASEGT. Between the trimmed V and J ends, which lost 0 bases and 3 bases, there was a span of 8 bases. This CDR3 is 15 amino acids long. CDR3 region: CASSEARFYTGELFF. Written as DNA, the CDR3 is TGTGCCAGCAGTGAAGCGCGATTCTACACCGGGGAGCTGTTTTTT.

The V call is TRBV7-6, the J call TRBJ2-1; 16 bases fit TRBD2. CDR1 is SGHVS and CDR2 is FNYEAQ in the germline V gene. The V gene end was trimmed by 10 bases and the J gene end by 8 bases; junction bases not matched to a gene: 11. This CDR3 is 16 amino acids long. This chain's CDR3 is CATNPGLAGGPDEQFF. CDR3 in DNA: TGTGCCACCAACCCGGGACTAGCGGGAGGGCCGGATGAGCAGTTCTTC.

This clone was detected once. This chain uses TRBV24-1 with TRBJ2-5; D not certain. The CDR3 covers 14 residues. Germline CDR1 and CDR2: KGHDR and SFDVKD. The V end was cut by 1 base, the J end by 2 bases, with 7 bases between. This CDR3 reads CATSDFGQQETQYF. CDR3 DNA sequence: TGTGCCACCAGTGATTTTGGGCAGCAAGAGACCCAGTACTTC.

This clone was found once. The rearrangement uses TRBV19 and TRBJ2-6, with 10 bases fitting TRBD1. Germline V gene sequence: CDR1 LNHDA, CDR2 SQIVND (reference sequence). This CDR3 region has 16 residues. V gave up 4 bases and J gave up 7 bases; unmatched junction bases: 7. The DNA of the CDR3 is TGTGCCAGTAGTACTCGACAGGGGGCGAGAGCCAACGTCCTGACTTTC. Its protein product is CASSTRQGARANVLTF. The variable domain in full, completed from reference TRBV19 and TRBJ2-6, reads DGGITQSPKYLFRKEGQNVTLSCEQNLNHDAMYWYRQDPGQGLRLIYYSQIVNDFQKGDIAEGYSVSREKKESFPLTVTSAQKNPTAFYLCASSTRQGARANVLTFGAGSRLTVL.

The table lists this clone with a count of one. This chain links TRBV5-1 with TRBJ2-3; 10 nucleotides line up with TRBD2. V was pared by 2 bases and J by 0 bases, with 3 bases of the junction left unmatched. The V gene's germline CDR1 is SGHRS and CDR2 YFSETQ. The CDR3 totals 16 residues. The DNA of the CDR3 is TGCGCCAGCAGCTTCGCTAGCGGGAGTAGCACAGATACGCAGTATTTT. It is translated as CASSFASGSSTDTQYF.

This chain connects TRBV10-3 to TRBJ2-5; D perhaps matches TRBD2 (5 bases). This CDR3 has 13 residues. CDR1 ENHRY and CDR2 SYGVKD come from the germline V gene. Trimming removed 6 bases at V and 1 base at J, with 9 bases between. The CDR3 region is CAIRRVTQETQYF. The CDR3 coding sequence is TGTGCCATCAGGAGGGTCACCCAAGAGACCCAGTACTTC.

The CDR3 sequence: CASSSAGPIPVQFF. The CDR3 DNA follows: TGTGCCAGCAGCTCCGCGGGCCCAATACCCGTCCAGTTCTTC. The gene calls are TRBV6-2 or TRBV6-3 and TRBJ2-1, with a possible D match to TRBD2 (5 bases). Trimming removed 6 bases at V and 13 bases at J, with 22 bases between. The CDR3 contains 14 residues. CDR1 is MNHEY, CDR2 SVGEGT, per germline.

The V call is TRBV7-9, the J call TRBJ2-7, with D possibly being TRBD2 (6 bases). Germline assignment: CDR1 SEHNR and CDR2 FQNEAQ (reference sequence). Trimming took off 1 base at V and 0 bases at J, with 13 bases between the two ends. CDR3 length: 16 residues. The DNA for the CDR3 is TGTGCCAGCAGCTTAGGTCCCCTGGGGGGCTCCTACGAGCAGTACTTC. The encoded protein is CASSLGPLGGSYEQYF. Supplemented by reference TRBV7-9 and TRBJ2-7, the full variable domain reads DTGVSQNPRHKITKRGQNVTFRCDPISEHNRLYWYRQTLGQGPEFLTYFQNEAQLEKSRLLSDRFSAERPKGSFSTLEIQRTEQGDSAMYLCASSLGPLGGSYEQYFGPGTRLTVT.

The chain links TRBV7-9 to TRBJ1-2; D may be TRBD1 (5 bases). The V gene lost 0 bases and the J gene lost 4 bases, with 12 bases spanning the gap. In germline, CDR1 is SEHNR, CDR2 FQNEAQ (reference sequence). The length of the CDR3 is 15 residues. The CDR3 sequence is CASSLAAGLGYGYTF. CDR3 DNA sequence: TGTGCCAGCAGCTTAGCCGCGGGACTAGGCTATGGCTACACCTTC. Looking up the rest from reference TRBV7-9 and TRBJ1-2 gives the full variable domain: DTGVSQNPRHKITKRGQNVTFRCDPISEHNRLYWYRQTLGQGPEFLTYFQNEAQLEKSRLLSDRFSAERPKGSFSTLEIQRTEQGDSAMYLCASSLAAGLGYGYTFGSGTRLTVV.

The chain employs TRBV20-1 and TRBJ2-7; 11 bases map to TRBD2. This CDR3 spans 15 amino acids. The ends lost 3 bases at V and 2 bases at J; junction bases unmatched: 6. Germline CDR1 is DFQATT and CDR2 is SNEGSKA (reference sequence). The CDR3 loop is CSASPTSGSPYEQYF. CDR3 nucleotides: TGCAGTGCTAGTCCCACTAGCGGGAGTCCCTACGAGCAGTACTTC.

This rearrangement joins TRBV4-1 to TRBJ2-1; perhaps TRBD2 as D (7 bases). With 0 bases removed from V and 15 bases from J, the gap between germline ends came to 12 bases. The germline V gene has CDR1 MGHRA and CDR2 YSYEKL. The CDR3 extends over 12 amino acids. This chain's CDR3 is CASSQDGGARFF. The CDR3 nucleotides read TGCGCCAGCAGCCAAGATGGGGGGGCTCGGTTCTTC.

The gene calls are TRBV5-8 and TRBJ2-7; D perhaps matches TRBD2 (5 bases). Trimming removed 3 bases from V and 6 bases from J, with 16 bases in between. The CDR3 is 14 residues long. Germline lookup yields CDR1 SGHTS and CDR2 YDEGEE. The CDR3 sequence is CASSSQGLSGEQYF. As DNA, the CDR3 is TGTGCCAGCAGCTCCCAAGGACTCTCCGGCGAGCAGTACTTC. The full variable domain, in which reference TRBV5-8 and TRBJ2-7 provide the parts outside the CDR3, is EAGVTQSPTHLIKTRGQQATLRCSPISGHTSVYWYQQALGLGLQFLLWYDEGEERNRGNFPPRFSGRQFPNYSSELNVNALELEDSALYLCASSSQGLSGEQYFGPGTRLTVT.